A selection of T cell receptor beta chains follows, all from one sample in a study of blood T cell repertoires in COVID-19. Here immunoSEQ multiplex PCR was the method, and the copy in TCRdb shows in-frame clones only, minus some. The sample holds about 170,000 clones; 84% are singletons and the top ten take less than 3.5%. Sequencing input: peripheral blood. The source is a woman at least 80 years old with COVID-19, enrolled during active disease. Both conserved end residues are part of each CDR3. The D gene is left open where the match is weak. Expanded clones are given a class, and other clones once, few, many or no size at all.

J,size,V,D,length,DNA,CDR3
TRBJ2-7,-,TRBV18,TRBD1,13,TGTGCCAGCTCACAACAGGGGTCCGGCGAGCAGTACTTC,CASSQQGSGEQYF
TRBJ2-3,-,TRBV11-3,TRBD1,15,TGTGCCAGCAGCCCTGGACAGGGTCAAACAGATACGCAGTATTTT,CASSPGQGQTDTQYF
TRBJ2-2,once,TRBV4-2,TRBD2,18,TGTGCCAGCAGCCAAGCTGGACTAGCGGGGGGGAACACCGGGGAGCTGTTTTTT,CASSQAGLAGGNTGELFF
TRBJ1-3,-,TRBV5-1,-,15,TGCGCCAGCAGCTTGCAGGGGACCTCTGGAAACACCATATATTTT,CASSLQGTSGNTIYF
TRBJ2-5,-,TRBV19,-,12,TGTGCCAGTAGTTTCCCGGGGGAGACCCAGTACTTC,CASSFPGETQYF
TRBJ2-7,-,TRBV6-2/TRBV6-3,TRBD1,13,TGTGCCAGCAGTTTCACAGGGGCCTACGAGCAGTACTTC,CASSFTGAYEQYF
TRBJ2-7,-,TRBV6-5,TRBD1,12,TGTGCCAGCACTGTTGTTGGACAGGGTCCCTCTTTC,CASTVVGQGPSF
TRBJ1-2,-,TRBV9,-,14,TGTGCCAGCAGCGTAGCCCAGGGGCCCTATGGCTACACCTTC,CASSVAQGPYGYTF
TRBJ2-5,-,TRBV7-9,TRBD1,14,TGTGCCAGCAGCTGGGACAGGATTCAAGAGACCCAGTACTTC,CASSWDRIQETQYF
TRBJ2-1,-,TRBV6-5,TRBD2,15,TGTGCCAGCAGTTACTCACTAGCGCAAAACAATGAGCAGTTCTTC,CASSYSLAQNNEQFF
TRBJ2-5,-,TRBV6-2/TRBV6-3,TRBD1,17,TGTGCCAGCAGTTACAGGGGTTGGGACAGGGGGCAAGAGACCCAGTACTTC,CASSYRGWDRGQETQYF
TRBJ2-2,-,TRBV2,-,13,TGTGCCAGCAGTGTTGATGGGCCGCGGGAGCTGTTTTTT,CASSVDGPRELFF
TRBJ1-2,-,TRBV18,TRBD1,14,TGTGCCAGCTCACCCCGACAGGGTCGCTATGGCTACACCTTC,CASSPRQGRYGYTF
TRBJ2-5,-,TRBV6-2/TRBV6-3,TRBD2,15,TGTGCCAGCAGGCCTAGCGGGGGGGCCGGCGAGACCCAGTACTTC,CASRPSGGAGETQYF
TRBJ2-7,-,TRBV7-6,TRBD1,15,TGTGCCAGCAGCCTCGGGACAGGGGGCAGTTACGAGCAGTACTTC,CASSLGTGGSYEQYF
TRBJ2-5,once,TRBV28,-,14,TGTGCCAGCAGTTTCGGGTGGCTTCAAGAGACCCAGTACTTC,CASSFGWLQETQYF
TRBJ1-2,-,TRBV5-6,-,14,TGTGCCAGCAGCTTGCAGGGGCAAATCGGGGGCTACACCTTC,CASSLQGQIGGYTF
TRBJ1-6,-,TRBV14,-,17,TGTGCCAGCAGCCGCCTAGTTGGGAGCTCCTATAATTCACCCCTCCACTTT,CASSRLVGSSYNSPLHF
TRBJ2-2,-,TRBV7-3,TRBD2,16,TGTGCCAGCAGCCGGACTAGCGGGACTCCCACCGGGGAGCTGTTTTTT,CASSRTSGTPTGELFF
TRBJ2-1,-,TRBV19,-,15,TGTGCCAGTAGTATACGGCAGGGGTCCTACAATGAGCAGTTCTTC,CASSIRQGSYNEQFF
TRBJ2-5,-,TRBV7-6,TRBD1,14,TGTGCCAGCAGCCAGACCGGGACAGCTGAGACCCAGTACTTC,CASSQTGTAETQYF
TRBJ2-2,-,TRBV7-6,-,14,TGTGCCAGCAGCTTAATACAGACGACCGGGGAGCTGTTTTTT,CASSLIQTTGELFF
TRBJ1-2,once,TRBV4-1,TRBD1,15,TGCGCCAGCAGCCAAGTGGGACAGGGGGCGCAAGGCTACACCTTC,CASSQVGQGAQGYTF
TRBJ2-7,-,TRBV28,-,12,TGTGCCAGCGAGGGCACAGCCTACGAGCAGTACTTC,CASEGTAYEQYF
TRBJ2-3,-,TRBV6-6,-,14,TGTGCCAGCGGACGGGGGGCTAGCACAGATACGCAGTATTTT,CASGRGASTDTQYF
TRBJ2-5,-,TRBV7-6,-,16,TGTGCCAGCAGCTTAAGGAACAGCCACTCCGAAGAGACCCAGTACTTC,CASSLRNSHSEETQYF
TRBJ2-5,few,TRBV19,-,16,TGTGCCAGTACCCCTGGACCTGGGACTTTCCAAGAGACCCAGTACTTC,CASTPGPGTFQETQYF
TRBJ1-1,-,TRBV5-1,TRBD1,16,TGCGCCAGCAGCTTGGGGGACAGGGGGCTCATCGCTGAAGCTTTCTTT,CASSLGDRGLIAEAFF
TRBJ1-5,-,TRBV7-9,TRBD1,14,TGTGCCAGCAGCGAGGGACAGGCAAATCAGCCCCAGCATTTT,CASSEGQANQPQHF
TRBJ1-1,-,TRBV2,-,13,TGTGCCAGCAGTGTCTACCCGAACACTGAAGCTTTCTTT,CASSVYPNTEAFF
TRBJ1-1,-,TRBV7-9,-,15,TGTGCCAGCAGCAAAAACAGGGCCGGGAACACTGAAGCTTTCTTT,CASSKNRAGNTEAFF
TRBJ2-5,-,TRBV7-9,TRBD1,14,TGTGCCAGCAGCCTGACAGGGGGCGTGGAGACCCAGTACTTC,CASSLTGGVETQYF
TRBJ2-7,-,TRBV27,TRBD1,15,TGTGCCAGCAGTTTTTGGGGCAGGGGGCTCTACGAGCAGTACTTC,CASSFWGRGLYEQYF
TRBJ1-5,-,TRBV4-3,-,17,TGCGCCAGCAGCCAAGATGCCGGACAGTATAGCAATCAGCCCCAGCATTTT,CASSQDAGQYSNQPQHF
TRBJ2-5,-,TRBV5-1,-,14,TGCGCCAGCAGCTTGACTACCCTCCAAGAGACCCAGTACTTC,CASSLTTLQETQYF
TRBJ1-5,-,TRBV5-5,-,16,TGTGCCAGCAGCCGACAGGCCCAAACAGTCAATCAGCCCCAGCATTTT,CASSRQAQTVNQPQHF
TRBJ2-5,-,TRBV4-3,TRBD1,15,TGCGCCAGCAGCCAAGGGCAGGGGGCTCAAGAGACCCAGTACTTC,CASSQGQGAQETQYF
TRBJ2-5,few,TRBV2,-,13,TGTGCCAGCAGTGACAGGGCATGGGAGACCCAGTACTTC,CASSDRAWETQYF
TRBJ1-4,-,TRBV5-1,TRBD1,15,TGCGCCAGCAGCTTACGCGGGACAGGGCGGGAAAAACTGTTTTTT,CASSLRGTGREKLFF
TRBJ2-1,few,TRBV2,-,13,TGTGCCAGCAGTGAAGCGGAGGGAGGTGAGCAGTTCTTC,CASSEAEGGEQFF
TRBJ2-7,medium-sized,TRBV7-9,TRBD2,15,TGTGCCAGCAGCTTAGACTCGGGGGGCTCCTACGAGCAGTACTTC,CASSLDSGGSYEQYF
TRBJ1-3,few,TRBV5-1,-,14,TGCGCCAGCAGCCGGACTGACTCTGGAAACACCATATATTTT,CASSRTDSGNTIYF
TRBJ1-3,-,TRBV5-6,-,16,TGTGCCAGCAGCTTGGTGGGCAGGTCTTCAGGAAACACCATATATTTT,CASSLVGRSSGNTIYF
TRBJ1-3,-,TRBV30,-,15,TGTGCCTGGAGTGTCGATCCTCAGGGGGGAAACACCATATATTTT,CAWSVDPQGGNTIYF
TRBJ2-1,-,TRBV5-4,TRBD2,17,TGTGCCAGCAGCTTGGAATCCGGGACTAGAGTATACAATGAGCAGTTCTTC,CASSLESGTRVYNEQFF
TRBJ1-1,few,TRBV28,-,14,TGTGCCACCAGCCGTGTGGCTTTGAACACTGAAGCTTTCTTT,CATSRVALNTEAFF
TRBJ1-2,-,TRBV6-1,TRBD1,14,TGTGCCAGCAGTGAATTTGGACAGGGTGTCGGCTACACCTTC,CASSEFGQGVGYTF
TRBJ2-7,-,TRBV12-3/TRBV12-4,-,12,TGTGCCAGCTCCCCGTTCGGGAACGAGCAGTACTTC,CASSPFGNEQYF
TRBJ2-7,few,TRBV5-4,-,15,TGTGCCAGCAGCGCCCCTGACAGGCTCCTCTACGAGCAGTACTTC,CASSAPDRLLYEQYF
TRBJ2-3,-,TRBV27,-,16,TGTGCCAGCAGTTTATTAACAGGTGCTAGCACAGATACGCAGTATTTT,CASSLLTGASTDTQYF
TRBJ1-5,few,TRBV19,-,14,TGTGCCAGTAGTTCTTGGGGGCTGGAGGAGCCCCAGCATTTT,CASSSWGLEEPQHF
TRBJ2-5,once,TRBV18,TRBD2,15,TGTGCCAGCTCACCCTGGGCGGGGGACCAAGAGACCCAGTACTTC,CASSPWAGDQETQYF
TRBJ2-5,-,TRBV11-2,TRBD1,14,TGTGCCAGCAGCTCCCCAGGGGGAATAGAGACCCAGTACTTC,CASSSPGGIETQYF
TRBJ2-7,-,TRBV19,TRBD2,14,TGTGCCAGTAGTATAGTCCCGGGGGGCTACGAGCAGTACTTC,CASSIVPGGYEQYF
TRBJ1-5,-,TRBV6-5,TRBD1,15,TGTGCCAGCAGCGCCCAGGGGACAGGGAATCAGCCCCAGCATTTT,CASSAQGTGNQPQHF
TRBJ1-3,-,TRBV6-5,-,15,TGTGCCAGCAGGTTCCAGGAAATCTCTGGAAACACCATATATTTT,CASRFQEISGNTIYF
TRBJ1-1,-,TRBV7-3,-,10,TGTGCCAGCAGCCCCCCGGTTGCTTTCTTT,CASSPPVAFF
TRBJ2-1,once,TRBV4-2,TRBD2,16,TGTGCCAGCAGCGCTCAGGGACTAGCGATTTACAATGAGCAGTTCTTC,CASSAQGLAIYNEQFF
TRBJ1-5,few,TRBV28,TRBD1,15,TGTGCCAGCAGCGTCGGGACAGGGGGAAATCAGCCCCAGCATTTT,CASSVGTGGNQPQHF
TRBJ2-5,-,TRBV10-3,-,12,TGTGCCATCAGTGCTAGAGAAGAGACCCAGTACTTC,CAISAREETQYF